This T cell receptor (beta chain) appears in the sequencing data of a study of technical replicates of blood from several donors. Assay: immunoSEQ multiplex PCR; the TCRdb copy retains only in-frame clones and omits some. The sample holds fewer than 75,000 clones, roughly 90% seen once. CDR1 and CDR2 (germline): SGHTA, FQGNSA. Trimming left V 1 base short and J 4 bases short, with 13 bases between. The CDR3 has 16 amino acids. The sequenced material came from PBMCs. The TCR was taken from a human donor in good health. Some clones in this sample may be carry-over from other donors' samples. The chain couples TRBV7-2 to TRBJ2-2; a possible D gene is TRBD1 (5 bases). The CDR3 DNA is TGTGCCAGCAGCTTAGAGAAGGGGTCATTCACCGGGGAGCTGTTTTTT. Translating gives CASSLEKGSFTGELFF.